The 2 T cell receptor beta chains in this list originate from one sample, sequenced in a study of identical twins. In TCRdb, the 5' RACE reads were re-called with MiXCR into one record per CDR3 protein. The sample lists fewer than 900,000 distinct CDR3 sequences, around 20% occurring once. This sample also belongs to another study, concerning T cells expressing NK-cell markers.

The sequencing input was PBMCs. Receptor source: a woman between 18 and 29 years old in good health.

CDR3 amino acids: CASRGYEQETQYF. In DNA, the CDR3 is TGTGCCAGCAGGGGTTATGAGCAAGAGACCCAGTACTTC. The chain links TRBV12-3 or TRBV12-4 to TRBJ2-5, with no clear D. The length of the CDR3 is 13 residues. The V end was cut by 6 bases, the J end by 2 bases, with 10 bases between.

This clonotype was picked up many times. The rearrangement links TRBV29-1 to TRBJ2-1; D might be TRBD1 (5 bases). CDR1 SQVTM and CDR2 ANQGSEA come from the germline V gene. The CDR3 loop spans 10 amino acids. Deletions cut 4 bases from V and 14 bases from J, with 12 bases between. The CDR3 region has the DNA TGCAGCGTTGGCACTCTAGGGGAGTTCTTC. Its translation: CSVGTLGEFF.